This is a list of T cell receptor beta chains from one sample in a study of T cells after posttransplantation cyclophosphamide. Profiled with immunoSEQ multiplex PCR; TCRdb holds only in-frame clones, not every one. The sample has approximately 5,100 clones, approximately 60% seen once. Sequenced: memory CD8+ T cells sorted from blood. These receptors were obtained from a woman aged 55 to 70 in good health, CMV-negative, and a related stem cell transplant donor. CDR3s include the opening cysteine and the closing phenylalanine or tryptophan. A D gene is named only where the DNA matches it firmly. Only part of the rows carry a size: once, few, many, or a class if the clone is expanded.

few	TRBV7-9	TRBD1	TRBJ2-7	TGTGCCAGCAGTTTGACAGGGGGTCTAGAAGAGCAGTACTTC	CASSLTGGLEEQYF
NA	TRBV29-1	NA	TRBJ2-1	TGCAGCGTTGGGGAGAGCTCCTACAATGAGCAGTTCTTC	CSVGESSYNEQFF
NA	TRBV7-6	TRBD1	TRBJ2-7	TGTGCCAGCAGCCTTGGGACAGGCCTAAACTACGAGCAGTACTTC	CASSLGTGLNYEQYF
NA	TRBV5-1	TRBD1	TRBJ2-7	TGCGCCAGCAGCTTGAGTCCGGGACAGGGCTCCTACGAGCAGTACTTC	CASSLSPGQGSYEQYF
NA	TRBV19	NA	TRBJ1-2	TGTGCCAGTAGGGACAGTTCCTATGGCTACACCTTC	CASRDSSYGYTF
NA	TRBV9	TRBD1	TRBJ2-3	TGTGCCAGCAGCTTATCAGGGGGCTCCACAGATACGCAGTATTTT	CASSLSGGSTDTQYF
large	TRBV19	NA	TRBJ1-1	TGTGCCAGTACCCTTACGGGTATGAACACTGAAGCTTTCTTT	CASTLTGMNTEAFF
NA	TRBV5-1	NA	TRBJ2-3	TGCGCCAGCAGCTTGGAATCGGATACGCAGTATTTT	CASSLESDTQYF
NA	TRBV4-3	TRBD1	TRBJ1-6	TGCGCCAGCAGCCAAACCCCCAGAAATGACAGGGGCCGGCATTCACCCCTCCACTTT	CASSQTPRNDRGRHSPLHF
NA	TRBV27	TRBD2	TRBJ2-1	TGTGCCAGCAGTATAGCGGGAGGTTACAATGAGCAGTTCTTC	CASSIAGGYNEQFF
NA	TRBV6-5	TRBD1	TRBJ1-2	TGTGCCAGCAGTTTCGGACAGGCCTATGGCTACACCTTC	CASSFGQAYGYTF
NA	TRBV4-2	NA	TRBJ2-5	TGTGCCAGCAGCCAAGGGGTCAGGGGTTATGTAGGTGAAGAGACCCAGTACTTC	CASSQGVRGYVGEETQYF
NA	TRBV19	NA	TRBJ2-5	TGTGCCAGCGGGTCTGGGACCCAGTACTTC	CASGSGTQYF
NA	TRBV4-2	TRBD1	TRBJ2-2	TGTGCCAGCAGCCGGACAGGGGGCTTCACCGGGGAGCTGTTTTTT	CASSRTGGFTGELFF
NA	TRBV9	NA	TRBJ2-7	TGTGCCAGCAGCGGCCCAGGCTCCTACGAGCAGTACTTC	CASSGPGSYEQYF
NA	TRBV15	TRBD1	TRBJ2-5	TGTGCCACCGCGGACAGGGTTGGCCGAGAGACCCAGTACTTC	CATADRVGRETQYF
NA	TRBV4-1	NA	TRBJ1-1	TGCGCCAGCAGCATGACCGGGATTGAAGCTTTCTTT	CASSMTGIEAFF
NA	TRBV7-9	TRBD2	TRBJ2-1	TGTGCCAGCAGCCCCGTAGCGGGAGGGGGCTACAATGAGCAGTTCTTC	CASSPVAGGGYNEQFF
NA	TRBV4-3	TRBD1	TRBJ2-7	TGCGCCAGCAGCCACACCGGGACAGGGATTTACGAGCAGTACTTC	CASSHTGTGIYEQYF
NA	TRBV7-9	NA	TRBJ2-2	TGTGCCAGCGGAGGCGGGGAGCTGTTTTTT	CASGGGELFF